This T cell receptor (beta chain) was sequenced during a study of T-cell memory formation after mild COVID-19. Study-wide results and caveats: Several responding clones turned up in pre-infection memory, indicating that cross-reactive memory may have taken part. Clones contracting day 15 to 85 were balanced CD4/CD8; later expanders leaned CD4+.

Worth noting for this clonotype: Antigen specificity is unknown.

5'RACE primed at constant segments yielded TCR alpha and TCR beta cDNA libraries bearing sample barcodes and UMIs. TCRdb fed the 5' RACE reads into MiXCR, producing one record per CDR3 protein. The sample has 200,000 or so distinct CDR3 sequences, about a sixth seen once; the top ten hold 2% to 2.5%. The TCR sequence derives from an adult woman who had mild COVID-19 (a few samples of this study predate the infection). Cell type and time point are not known. Sequences were obtained from PBMCs or a T cell subset sorted from them (not recorded which).

CDR3 bases: TGTGCCAGCAGCAGCTTAAGGGGGGCCTTTGAGCAGTTCTTC. It translates to CASSSLRGAFEQFF. V and J are TRBV3-1 and TRBJ2-1; the D gene could be TRBD1 or TRBD2 (6 bases each). Germline V gives CDR1 LGHDT, CDR2 YNNKEL (reference sequence). V was cut by 5 bases and J by 9 bases, with 17 bases left in between. The CDR3 length is 14 residues.